These T cell receptor beta chains were read from a single sample in a study of post-analysis software for immune sequencing data. TCRdb itself ran the PCR reads through MiXCR, one entry per CDR3 protein. This sample has 450,000 to 650,000 distinct CDR3 sequences, with roughly 45% found just once. Sequencing was carried out using blood. The receptors here all came from a girl aged 5 to 17 with multiple sclerosis. Both conserved end residues are part of each CDR3. D genes are given only for firm matches. Rows give clone size only sometimes, using once, few, many, or a class for an expanded clone.

abundance	v_gene	d_gene	j_gene	CDR3nt	CDR3aa
NA	TRBV5-1	TRBD2	TRBJ2-1	TGCGCCAGCAGCTTGGGCCCCGGGACTAGCGGGGAGAGCTCCTACAATGAGCAGTTCTTC	CASSLGPGTSGESSYNEQFF
NA	TRBV12-3/TRBV12-4	NA	TRBJ1-2	TGTGCCAGCAGTTTAGGGGCCGGGGCGGGCTACACCTTC	CASSLGAGAGYTF
NA	TRBV18	NA	TRBJ1-4	TGTGCCAGCTCACCATTGGGGGATAGAAGTGAAAAACTGTTTTTT	CASSPLGDRSEKLFF
NA	TRBV27	NA	TRBJ2-6	TGTGCCAGCAGGATCGGGACGGGAGCAATTTTTGGGGCCAACGTCCTGACTTTC	CASRIGTGAIFGANVLTF
few	TRBV12-3/TRBV12-4	TRBD1	TRBJ2-3	TGTGCCAGCAGCTTTGGACAGGGGATGTGGGATACGCAGTATTTT	CASSFGQGMWDTQYF
NA	TRBV6-2/TRBV6-3	NA	TRBJ2-1	TGTGCCAGCAGCCTTATGTCTGGCGGATCAGGCTATGAGCAGTTCTTC	CASSLMSGGSGYEQFF
few	TRBV20-1	NA	TRBJ2-1	TGCAGTGCTAGTGAGACGACCGGCAATGAGCAGTTCTTC	CSASETTGNEQFF
NA	TRBV20-1	NA	TRBJ2-5	TGCAGTGCTAGAGATCTGGGTGCGGGGGAGACCCAGTACTTC	CSARDLGAGETQYF
few	TRBV20-1	TRBD1	TRBJ2-7	TGCAGTGCTCTGATGGGACAGGGGGTCTACGAGCAGTACTTC	CSALMGQGVYEQYF
NA	TRBV12-3/TRBV12-4	TRBD1	TRBJ2-7	TGTGCCAGCAGGATTCGGACAGGCTACGAGCAGTACTTC	CASRIRTGYEQYF
NA	TRBV7-9	NA	TRBJ1-2	TGTGCCAGCAGCTCACAACCGGGGGATGGCTACACCTTC	CASSSQPGDGYTF
once	TRBV7-2	NA	TRBJ2-3	TGTGCCAGCAGCTTAGAACAGGCCATGTTAAATACGCAGTATTTT	CASSLEQAMLNTQYF
NA	TRBV29-1	TRBD2	TRBJ2-1	TGCAGCGTTGACACGCCTAGCGGGGGGGCGTTGGGTGAGCAGTTCTTC	CSVDTPSGGALGEQFF
NA	TRBV6-5	NA	TRBJ2-7	TGTGCCAGCAGTTACTCGGTCCCAAGTGAGGAGGCTTACGAGCAGTACTTC	CASSYSVPSEEAYEQYF
NA	TRBV6-5	TRBD1	TRBJ1-3	TGTGCCAGCAGTTACCCTAGGGACAGGGGGCTGGTTGGAAACACCATATATTTT	CASSYPRDRGLVGNTIYF
NA	TRBV5-1	NA	TRBJ2-3	TGCGCCAGCAGCCCAAGGGGGTTGAGCACAGATACGCAGTATTTT	CASSPRGLSTDTQYF
few	TRBV6-6	NA	TRBJ1-5	TGTGCCAGCAGTTCCCCTGGGGAGACAGATAGCAATCAGCCCCAGCATTTT	CASSSPGETDSNQPQHF
NA	TRBV7-2	NA	TRBJ1-5	TGTGCCAGCAGCTTGATGGATAGCAATCAGCCCCAGCATTTT	CASSLMDSNQPQHF
few	TRBV5-1	NA	TRBJ2-7	TGCGCCAGCAGCCCTTCTAGCGTACCATCCTACGAGCAGTACTTC	CASSPSSVPSYEQYF
few	TRBV7-9	TRBD1	TRBJ2-5	TGTGCCAGCAGTTACACACAGGGGGTGAAAGAGACCCAGTACTTC	CASSYTQGVKETQYF
NA	TRBV12-3/TRBV12-4	TRBD1	TRBJ1-5	TGTGCCAGCAGTTTAAATACAGGGGGCAATCAGCCCCAGCATTTT	CASSLNTGGNQPQHF
few	TRBV20-1	TRBD2	TRBJ2-5	TGCAGTGCTAGACATACCGGGGGGGGTGGGCAAGAGACCCAGTACTTC	CSARHTGGGGQETQYF
NA	TRBV20-1	NA	TRBJ1-5	TGCAGTGCTAGTGGTAAGAGACTGGGAGATCAGCCCCAGCATTTT	CSASGKRLGDQPQHF
few	TRBV4-1	NA	TRBJ2-6	TGCGCCAGCAGCCAAGTCCCCGGGTCTGGGGCCAACGTCCTGACTTTC	CASSQVPGSGANVLTF
few	TRBV20-1	TRBD2	TRBJ2-7	TGCAGTGCTAGCCCTGGGACTAGTCGCGAGCAGTACTTC	CSASPGTSREQYF
NA	TRBV3-1	TRBD2	TRBJ2-1	TGTGCCAGCAGCCAACTTCTAGCGGGGGCCAATGAGCAGTTCTTC	CASSQLLAGANEQFF
NA	TRBV29-1	NA	TRBJ2-1	TGCAGCGTTGACCTCTACGGCTCCTACAATGAGCAGTTCTTC	CSVDLYGSYNEQFF
NA	TRBV6-1	TRBD1	TRBJ2-5	TGTGCCAGCACCGACCTTATGAGACAGGGGGGGGAGGCCCAGTACTTC	CASTDLMRQGGEAQYF
NA	TRBV6-1	NA	TRBJ2-5	TGTGCCAGCAGAATCCTTGTGGGGGCTAGCGGACAAGAGACCCAGTACTTC	CASRILVGASGQETQYF
NA	TRBV29-1	TRBD1	TRBJ1-2	TGCAGCGACTCAGGGGGCGGTGGCTACACCTTC	CSDSGGGGYTF
once	TRBV12-3/TRBV12-4	NA	TRBJ2-5	TGTGCCAGCACCCAATCCGCCCCGGACGAAGAGACCCAGTACTTC	CASTQSAPDEETQYF
NA	TRBV6-1	TRBD2	TRBJ2-1	TGTGCCAGCAGTGAGTTAGCGGGGGGGGTGAATGAGCAGTTCTTC	CASSELAGGVNEQFF
few	TRBV20-1	NA	TRBJ1-2	TGCAGTGCTAGCAATCCCAGGGTCAGCAACTATGGCTACACCTTC	CSASNPRVSNYGYTF
once	TRBV5-1	NA	TRBJ2-3	TGCGCCAGCAGGGTCGAAGGGTCGAATCCTACAGATACGCAGTATTTT	CASRVEGSNPTDTQYF
NA	TRBV7-9	NA	TRBJ2-7	TGTGCCAGCAGCCCCGGTGGGAGGAGCGAGCAGTACTTC	CASSPGGRSEQYF
few	TRBV11-2	NA	TRBJ2-3	TGTGCCAGCAGCCAGGACAGAACTATGACAGATACGCAGTATTTT	CASSQDRTMTDTQYF
NA	TRBV7-2	TRBD2	TRBJ2-1	TGTGCCAGCAGCGTAGGAGTAGCGGGGCAAACCGAGCAGTTCTTC	CASSVGVAGQTEQFF
NA	TRBV6-4	TRBD1	TRBJ1-6	TGTGCCAGCAGTGACTCGACAGGGGGCTCACCCCTCCACTTT	CASSDSTGGSPLHF
few	TRBV7-2	NA	TRBJ2-4	TGTGCCAGCAGCTCCGAGTTAGCCAAAAACATTCAGTACTTC	CASSSELAKNIQYF
few	TRBV5-5	TRBD2	TRBJ2-5	TGTGCCAGCAGCTTGATGCCTAGCGGGAGAGAGACCCAGTACTTC	CASSLMPSGRETQYF
few	TRBV11-3	TRBD2	TRBJ2-5	TGTGCCAGTAGCGGGGGGCCCGCAGAGACCCAGTACTTC	CASSGGPAETQYF
once	TRBV5-5	NA	TRBJ1-1	TGTGCCAGCAGCTTGGTCCTGGGGGGGAGCGAGAAAGCTTTCTTT	CASSLVLGGSEKAFF